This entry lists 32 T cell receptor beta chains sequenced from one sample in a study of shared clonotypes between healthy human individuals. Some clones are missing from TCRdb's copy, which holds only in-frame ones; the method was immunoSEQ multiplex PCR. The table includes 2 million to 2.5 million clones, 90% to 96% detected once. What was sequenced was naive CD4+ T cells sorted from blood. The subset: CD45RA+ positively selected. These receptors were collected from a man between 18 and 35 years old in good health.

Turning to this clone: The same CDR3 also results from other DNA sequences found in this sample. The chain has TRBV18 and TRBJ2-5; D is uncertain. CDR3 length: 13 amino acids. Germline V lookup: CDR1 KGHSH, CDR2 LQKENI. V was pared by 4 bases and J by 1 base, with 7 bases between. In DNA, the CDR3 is TGTGCCAGCTCACGCGGTGTCCAAGAGACCCAGTACTTC. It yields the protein CASSRGVQETQYF. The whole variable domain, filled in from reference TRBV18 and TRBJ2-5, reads NAGVMQNPRHLVRRRGQEARLRCSPMKGHSHVYWYRQLPEEGLKFMVYLQKENIIDESGMPKERFSAEFPKEGPSILRIQQVVRGDSAAYFCASSRGVQETQYFGPGTRLLVL.

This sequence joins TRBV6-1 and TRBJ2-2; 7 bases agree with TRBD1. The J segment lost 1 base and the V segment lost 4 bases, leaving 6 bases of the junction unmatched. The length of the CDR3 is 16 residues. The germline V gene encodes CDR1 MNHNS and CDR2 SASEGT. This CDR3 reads CASSAQGSRNTGELFF. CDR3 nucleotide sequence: TGTGCCAGCAGTGCACAGGGGTCGCGGAACACCGGGGAGCTGTTTTTT.

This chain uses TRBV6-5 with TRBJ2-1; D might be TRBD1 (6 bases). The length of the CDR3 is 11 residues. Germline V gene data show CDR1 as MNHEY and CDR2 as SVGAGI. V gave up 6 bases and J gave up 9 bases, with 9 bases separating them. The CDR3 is CASSQGFEQFF. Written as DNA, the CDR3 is TGTGCCAGCAGCCAGGGGTTTGAGCAGTTCTTC.

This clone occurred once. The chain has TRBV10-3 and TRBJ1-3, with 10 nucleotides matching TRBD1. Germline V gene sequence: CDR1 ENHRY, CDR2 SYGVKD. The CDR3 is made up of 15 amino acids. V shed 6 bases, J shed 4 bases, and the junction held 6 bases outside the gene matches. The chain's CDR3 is CAISEDRGRGNTIYF. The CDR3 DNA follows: TGTGCCATCAGCGAAGACAGGGGGCGAGGAAACACCATATATTTT.

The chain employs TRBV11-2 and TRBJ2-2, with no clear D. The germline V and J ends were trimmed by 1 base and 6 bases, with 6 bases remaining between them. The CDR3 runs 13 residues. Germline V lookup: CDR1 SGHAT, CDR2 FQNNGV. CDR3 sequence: CASSLVVAGELFF. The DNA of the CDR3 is TGTGCCAGCAGCTTAGTGGTCGCCGGGGAGCTGTTTTTT.

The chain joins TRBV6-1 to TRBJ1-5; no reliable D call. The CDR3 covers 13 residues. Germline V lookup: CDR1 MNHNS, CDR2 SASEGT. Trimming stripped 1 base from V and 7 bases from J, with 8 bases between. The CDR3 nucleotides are TGTGCCAGCAGTGAAGGTCACCGGCAGCCCCAGCATTTT. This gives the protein CASSEGHRQPQHF.

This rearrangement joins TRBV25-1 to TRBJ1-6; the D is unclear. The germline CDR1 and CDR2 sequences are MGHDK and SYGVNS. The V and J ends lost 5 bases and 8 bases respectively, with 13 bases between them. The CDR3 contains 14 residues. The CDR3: CASSPPEIHSPLHF. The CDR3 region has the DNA TGTGCCAGCAGTCCCCCTGAGATTCATTCACCCCTCCACTTT.

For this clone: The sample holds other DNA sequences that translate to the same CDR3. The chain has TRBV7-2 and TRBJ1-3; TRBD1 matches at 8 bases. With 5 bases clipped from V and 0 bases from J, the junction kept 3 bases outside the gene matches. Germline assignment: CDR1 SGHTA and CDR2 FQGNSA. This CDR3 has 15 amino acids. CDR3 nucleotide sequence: TGTGCCAGCAGCAGACAGGGGCCCTCTGGAAACACCATATATTTT. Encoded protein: CASSRQGPSGNTIYF.

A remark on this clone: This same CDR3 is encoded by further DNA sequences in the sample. CDR3 protein: CASSSTGGGQPQHF. The CDR3 DNA sequence: TGCGCCAGCAGCTCTACAGGGGGGGGTCAGCCCCAGCATTTT. The chain links TRBV5-1 to TRBJ1-5; 8 bases are shared with TRBD1. The CDR3 extends over 14 amino acids. Germline trimming cut 3 bases from V and 6 bases from J; bases unmatched to any gene: 5. Germline values: CDR1 SGHRS, CDR2 YFSETQ.

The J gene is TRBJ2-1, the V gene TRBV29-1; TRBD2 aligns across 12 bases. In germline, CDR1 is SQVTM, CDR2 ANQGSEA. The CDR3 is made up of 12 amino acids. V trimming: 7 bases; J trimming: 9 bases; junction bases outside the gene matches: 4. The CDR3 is CSAGLAGREQFF. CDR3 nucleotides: TGCAGCGCCGGACTAGCGGGGCGTGAGCAGTTCTTC.

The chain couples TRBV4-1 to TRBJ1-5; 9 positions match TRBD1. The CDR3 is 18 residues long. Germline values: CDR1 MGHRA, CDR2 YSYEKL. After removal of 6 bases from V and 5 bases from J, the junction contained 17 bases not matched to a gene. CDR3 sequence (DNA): TGCGCCAGCAGTAACAGCGGGACAGGGTTCCCAAAAGATCAGCCCCAGCATTTT. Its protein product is CASSNSGTGFPKDQPQHF.

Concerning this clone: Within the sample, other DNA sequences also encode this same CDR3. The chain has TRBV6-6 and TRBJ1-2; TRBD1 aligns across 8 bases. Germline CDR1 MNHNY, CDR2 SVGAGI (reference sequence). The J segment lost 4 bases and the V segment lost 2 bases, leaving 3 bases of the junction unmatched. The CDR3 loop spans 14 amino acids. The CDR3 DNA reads TGTGCCAGCAGTTACGGACAGGGAGGCTATGGCTACACCTTC. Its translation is CASSYGQGGYGYTF.

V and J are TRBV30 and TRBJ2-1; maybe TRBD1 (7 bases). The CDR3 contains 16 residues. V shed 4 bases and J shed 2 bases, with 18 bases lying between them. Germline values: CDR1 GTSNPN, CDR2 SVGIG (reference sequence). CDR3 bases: TGTGCCTGGACAGTTTTTGGAGGGGGCGCCTACAATGAGCAGTTCTTC. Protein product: CAWTVFGGGAYNEQFF.

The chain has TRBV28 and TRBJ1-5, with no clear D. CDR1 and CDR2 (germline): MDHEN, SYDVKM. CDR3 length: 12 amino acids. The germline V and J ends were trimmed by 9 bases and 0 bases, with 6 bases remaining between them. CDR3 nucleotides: TGTGCCAGTATTTCTAGCAATCAGCCCCAGCATTTT. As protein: CASISSNQPQHF.

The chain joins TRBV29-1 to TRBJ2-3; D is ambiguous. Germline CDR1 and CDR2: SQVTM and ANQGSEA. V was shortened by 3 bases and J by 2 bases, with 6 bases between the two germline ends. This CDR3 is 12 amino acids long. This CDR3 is CSVDGDTDTQYF. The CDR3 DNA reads TGCAGCGTTGATGGAGACACAGATACGCAGTATTTT.

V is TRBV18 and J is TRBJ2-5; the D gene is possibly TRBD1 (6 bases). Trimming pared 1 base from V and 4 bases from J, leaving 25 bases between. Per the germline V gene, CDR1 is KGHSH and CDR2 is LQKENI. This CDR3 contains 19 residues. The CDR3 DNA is TGTGCCAGCTCACCACGGTTATTCGGGACACCTATCGTAGGAGAGACCCAGTACTTC. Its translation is CASSPRLFGTPIVGETQYF.

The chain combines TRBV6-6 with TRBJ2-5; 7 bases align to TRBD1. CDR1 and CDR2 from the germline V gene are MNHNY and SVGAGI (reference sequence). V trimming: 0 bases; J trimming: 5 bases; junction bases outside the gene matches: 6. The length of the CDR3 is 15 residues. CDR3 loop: CASSYSGQPWETQYF. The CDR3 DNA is TGTGCCAGCAGTTACTCGGGACAGCCTTGGGAGACCCAGTACTTC.

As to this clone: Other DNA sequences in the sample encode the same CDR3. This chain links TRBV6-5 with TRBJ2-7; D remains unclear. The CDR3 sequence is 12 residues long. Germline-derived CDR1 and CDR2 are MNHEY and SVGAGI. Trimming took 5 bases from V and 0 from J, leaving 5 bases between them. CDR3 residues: CASSRSSYEQYF. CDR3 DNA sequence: TGTGCCAGCAGTCGGAGCTCCTACGAGCAGTACTTC.

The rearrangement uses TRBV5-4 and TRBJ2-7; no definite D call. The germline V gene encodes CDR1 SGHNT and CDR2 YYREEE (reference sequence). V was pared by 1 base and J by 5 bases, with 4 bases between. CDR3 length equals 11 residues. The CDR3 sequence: CASSLRDEQYF. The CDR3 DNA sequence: TGTGCCAGCAGCTTGCGGGACGAGCAGTACTTC.

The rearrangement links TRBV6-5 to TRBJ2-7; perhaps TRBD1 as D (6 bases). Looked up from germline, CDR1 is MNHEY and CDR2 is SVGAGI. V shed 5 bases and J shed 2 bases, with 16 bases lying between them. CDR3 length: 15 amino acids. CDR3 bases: TGTGCCAGCAGTATACTCCGGGACAAGCCCTACGAGCAGTACTTC. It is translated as CASSILRDKPYEQYF.

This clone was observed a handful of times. The DNA of the CDR3 is TGTGCCAGCAGTGAATCAGGGACAGGGAATGGCTACACCTTC. It specifies CASSESGTGNGYTF. The gene calls are TRBV6-1 and TRBJ1-2; 9 bases line up with TRBD1. Per germline, CDR1 MNHNS and CDR2 SASEGT. This CDR3 has 14 residues. Trimming cost V 2 bases and J 6 bases; bases outside gene matches: 4.

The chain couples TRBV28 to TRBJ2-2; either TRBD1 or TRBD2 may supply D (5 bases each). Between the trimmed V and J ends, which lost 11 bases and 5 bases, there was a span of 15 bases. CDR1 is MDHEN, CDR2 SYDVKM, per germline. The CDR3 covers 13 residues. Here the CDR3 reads CACEGFRTGELFF. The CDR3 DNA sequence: TGTGCCTGCGAGGGGTTTAGGACCGGGGAGCTGTTTTTT.

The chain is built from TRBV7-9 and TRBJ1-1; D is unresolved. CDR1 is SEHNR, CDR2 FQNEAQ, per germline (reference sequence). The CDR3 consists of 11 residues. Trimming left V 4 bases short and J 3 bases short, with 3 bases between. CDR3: CASSSHTEAFF. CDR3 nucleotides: TGTGCCAGCAGCTCGCACACTGAAGCTTTCTTT.

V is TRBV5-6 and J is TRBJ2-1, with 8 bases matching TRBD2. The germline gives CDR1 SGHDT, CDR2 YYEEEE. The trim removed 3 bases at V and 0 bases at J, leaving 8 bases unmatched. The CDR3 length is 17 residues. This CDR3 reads CASSWGLVRSSYNEQFF. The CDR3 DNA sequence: TGTGCCAGCAGCTGGGGACTAGTGCGGAGCTCCTACAATGAGCAGTTCTTC.

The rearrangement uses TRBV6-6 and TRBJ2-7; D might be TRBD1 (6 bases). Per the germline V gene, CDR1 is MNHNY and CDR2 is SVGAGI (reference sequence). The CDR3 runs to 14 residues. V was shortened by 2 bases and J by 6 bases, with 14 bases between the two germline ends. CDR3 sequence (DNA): TGTGCCAGCAGTTACGGACAGATTGGGGGCGAGCAGTACTTC. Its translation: CASSYGQIGGEQYF.

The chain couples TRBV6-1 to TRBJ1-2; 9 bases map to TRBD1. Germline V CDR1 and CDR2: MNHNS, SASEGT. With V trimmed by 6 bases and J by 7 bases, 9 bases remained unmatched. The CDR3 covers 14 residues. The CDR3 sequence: CASRARDRDFGYTF. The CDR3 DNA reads TGTGCCAGCAGGGCCCGGGACAGGGACTTTGGCTACACCTTC.

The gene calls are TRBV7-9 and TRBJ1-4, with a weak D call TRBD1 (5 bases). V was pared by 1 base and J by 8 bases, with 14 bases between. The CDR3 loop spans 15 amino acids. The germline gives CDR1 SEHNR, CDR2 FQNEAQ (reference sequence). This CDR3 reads CASSLDGGVLEKLFF. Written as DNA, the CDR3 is TGTGCCAGCAGCTTAGATGGAGGGGTTTTGGAAAAACTGTTTTTT. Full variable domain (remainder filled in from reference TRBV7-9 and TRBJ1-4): DTGVSQNPRHKITKRGQNVTFRCDPISEHNRLYWYRQTLGQGPEFLTYFQNEAQLEKSRLLSDRFSAERPKGSFSTLEIQRTEQGDSAMYLCASSLDGGVLEKLFFGSGTQLSVL.

CDR3 sequence: CASSLARGASKRGNTIYF. The CDR3 nucleotides read TGTGCCAGCAGTTTAGCCAGGGGAGCCTCGAAGCGCGGAAACACCATATATTTT. The chain links TRBV28 to TRBJ1-3; tentative D call: TRBD1 (6 bases). Germline V gene lookup returns CDR1 MDHEN and CDR2 SYDVKM. Trimming pared 2 bases from V and 4 bases from J, leaving 21 bases between. The CDR3 covers 18 residues.

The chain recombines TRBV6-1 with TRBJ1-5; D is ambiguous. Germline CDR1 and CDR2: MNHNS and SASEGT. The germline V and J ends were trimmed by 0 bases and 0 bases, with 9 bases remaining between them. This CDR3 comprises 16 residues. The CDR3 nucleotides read TGTGCCAGCAGTGAAGCGAGGCAGTATAGCAATCAGCCCCAGCATTTT. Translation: CASSEARQYSNQPQHF.

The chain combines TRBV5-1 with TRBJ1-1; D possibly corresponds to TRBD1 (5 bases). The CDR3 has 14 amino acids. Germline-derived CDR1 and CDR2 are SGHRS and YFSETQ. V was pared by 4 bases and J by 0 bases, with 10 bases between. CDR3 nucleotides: TGCGCCAGCAGCGAGGGACCGGTGAACACTGAAGCTTTCTTT. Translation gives CASSEGPVNTEAFF.

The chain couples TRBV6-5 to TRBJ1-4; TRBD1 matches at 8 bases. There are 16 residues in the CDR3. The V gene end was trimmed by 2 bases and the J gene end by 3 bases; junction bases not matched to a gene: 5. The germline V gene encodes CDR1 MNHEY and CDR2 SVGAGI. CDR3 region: CASSYRAGGPNEKLFF. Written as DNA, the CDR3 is TGTGCCAGCAGTTACCGGGCAGGGGGCCCTAATGAAAAACTGTTTTTT.

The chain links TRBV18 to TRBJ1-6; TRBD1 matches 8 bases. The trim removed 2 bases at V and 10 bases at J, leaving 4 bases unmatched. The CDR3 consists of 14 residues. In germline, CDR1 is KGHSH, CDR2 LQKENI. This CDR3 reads CASSPGRGQSPLHF. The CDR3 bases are TGTGCCAGCTCACCAGGCAGGGGGCAATCACCCCTCCACTTT.